Ten or more counts support the clone carrying this T cell receptor (beta chain). Between the trimmed V and J ends, which lost 1 base and 2 bases, there was a span of 9 bases. The length of the CDR3 is 14 residues. The germline V gene has CDR1 SGHTA and CDR2 FQGNSA. PCR was performed a second time for about 7 to 12 cycles using a sample-barcoded 5' primer and a J-beta primer mix. In TCRdb, the 5' RACE reads were re-called with MiXCR into one record per CDR3 protein. The table includes some 1,800,000 distinct CDR3 sequences, about 39% detected once. This sample is drawn from a study of blood T cells in healthy people across ages.

The chain recombines TRBV7-2 with TRBJ2-7; no clear D gene. This TCR was recovered from a human donor in good health. Sequenced: blood. The CDR3 here is CASSLGWVPYEQYF. The CDR3 DNA reads as TGTGCCAGCAGCTTAGGGTGGGTTCCCTACGAGCAGTACTTC.